Below, one T cell receptor (delta chain) is given with its context. This specimen comes from a study of gamma-delta T cells after stem cell transplantation. TCRdb re-called the RT-PCR reads with CATT. The sample has 13,000 to 15,000 delta-chain clones; approximately 33% are singletons. The V segment lost 1 base and the J segment 8 bases; nucleotides outside the gene matches: 11. The CDR3 sequence is 18 residues long. Germline values: CDR1 GEAIGNYY, CDR2 EKD. The chain combines TRDV2 with TRDJ3, with TRDD3 matching over 9 bases. The receptor comes from a human donor. It is not recorded whose cells these are; they may come from a transplant donor. Sample: gamma-delta T cells. The DNA of the CDR3 is TGTGCCTGTGACACGTACTGGGGGAGCTCCTTGTACACCCGACAGATGTTTTTC. Amino acids: CACDTYWGSSLYTRQMFF.